Below, 5 T cell receptor beta chains from the same sample are listed, as sequenced in a study of breast tumors, draining lymph nodes, adjacent tissues. Axillary draining lymph nodes of breast cancer patients supplied the node samples. Each CDR3 protein gets one entry after TCRdb re-called the multiplex PCR reads with MiXCR. Of over 150,000 distinct CDR3 sequences in the sample, around a third were seen once. Sequencing was performed on axillary lymph node tissue. All receptors come from a female donor with breast cancer. Some clones in this sample may be carry-over from other donors' samples.

This clonotype was counted ten times or more. The chain carries TRBV19 and TRBJ1-1, with D uncertain. In germline, CDR1 is LNHDA, CDR2 SQIVND (reference sequence). The CDR3 runs 14 residues. The V and J ends lost 5 bases and 7 bases respectively, with 17 bases between them. CDR3 sequence: CASSPRASLFEAFF. The CDR3 bases are TGTGCCAGTAGTCCCCGGGCCTCCCTCTTTGAAGCTTTCTTT.

This clonotype was seen more than once but under ten times. A much larger clonotype is one base distant, so this may be a read error. The chain recombines TRBV5-5 with TRBJ2-6, with D hard to call. The ends were cut back, 3 bases at V and 6 bases at J, with 10 bases in the middle. The germline V gene encodes CDR1 SGHKS and CDR2 YYEKEE (reference sequence). The CDR3 length is 14 residues. CDR3 in amino acids: CASSSHLAANVLTF. CDR3 DNA: TGTGCCAGCAGCTCCCACCTGGCGGCCAACGTCCTGACTTTC. The complete variable domain, with remaining parts taken from reference TRBV5-5 and TRBJ2-6, reads DAGVTQSPTHLIKTRGQQVTLRCSPISGHKSVSWYQQVLGQGPQFIFQYYEKEERGRGNFPDRFSARQFPNYSSELNVNALLLGDSALYLCASSSHLAANVLTFGAGSRLTVL.

This clonotype was seen many times. This rearrangement joins TRBV9 to TRBJ2-1; tentatively, D is TRBD2 (5 bases). Germline CDR1 is SGDLS and CDR2 is YYNGEE. V was trimmed by 0 bases and J by 3 bases, leaving 13 bases between them. The CDR3 extends over 16 amino acids. This CDR3 reads CASSVDLGVGYNEQFF. For the CDR3, the DNA is TGTGCCAGCAGCGTAGATTTGGGAGTCGGCTACAATGAGCAGTTCTTC.

This clonotype showed up many times. This sequence joins TRBV9 and TRBJ2-3, with TRBD2 matching 8 bases. CDR3 size: 17 residues. CDR1 and CDR2 from the germline V gene are SGDLS and YYNGEE. V dropped 4 bases and J dropped 2; count of bases not matched to a gene: 12. The CDR3 is CASSSRGYSGATDTQYF. The CDR3 bases are TGTGCCAGCAGCTCCCGGGGATATAGCGGGGCCACAGATACGCAGTATTTT.

This clonotype has a count of ten or more. The genes are TRBV5-8 and TRBJ2-1; 10 nucleotides align to TRBD2. The CDR3 length is 15 residues. Unmatched junction bases numbered 4, after V lost 1 base and J lost 6 bases. The germline CDR1 and CDR2 sequences are SGHTS and YDEGEE. The CDR3 DNA is TGTGCCAGCAGCTTGCCGCTAGCGGGAGTCAATGAGCAGTTCTTC. Translation: CASSLPLAGVNEQFF.